This is a list of T cell receptor beta chains from one sample in a study of cytomegalovirus exposure and HLA in healthy donors. The assay was immunoSEQ multiplex PCR, and TCRdb's table has in-frame clones only and misses some. The repertoire holds 40,000 or so clones, 68% seen once, with roughly 4% in the top ten. The material sequenced was PBMCs. The receptors originated from a man aged 35 to 55 in good health and CMV-seronegative. Each CDR3 is given with its conserved first and last residue. Fields, in order: V gene, J gene, clone size, CDR3 protein. For some rows the clone size is stated as once, few or many, or as a class when expanded; others skip it.

V: TRBV30; J: TRBJ1-5; size: -; CDR3: CAWSRGQETYQPQHF
V: TRBV10-3; J: TRBJ2-7; size: -; CDR3: CAIRLAGDSYEQYF
V: TRBV6-4; J: TRBJ1-2; size: -; CDR3: CASSDTGQGRDYGYTF
V: TRBV12-5; J: TRBJ2-1; size: few; CDR3: CASGLGQSSYNEQFF
V: TRBV28; J: TRBJ1-2; size: few; CDR3: CASSLRAGQGGYTF
V: TRBV18; J: TRBJ2-5; size: -; CDR3: CASSPRTFEETQYF
V: TRBV6-5; J: TRBJ2-7; size: -; CDR3: CASMRDSTYEQYF
V: TRBV30; J: TRBJ2-5; size: -; CDR3: CAWRSPDRGRETQYF
V: TRBV15; J: TRBJ1-3; size: -; CDR3: CATSRPGIAGNTIYF
V: TRBV18; J: TRBJ2-5; size: -; CDR3: CASSPGGEETQYF
V: TRBV7-2; J: TRBJ1-2; size: -; CDR3: CASSLGGQGVNYGYTF
V: TRBV4-1; J: TRBJ2-3; size: few; CDR3: CASSLLLAVFTDTQYF
V: TRBV6-1; J: TRBJ1-1; size: -; CDR3: CASSSLTGTGAFF
V: TRBV20-1; J: TRBJ1-2; size: -; CDR3: CSGTDNYGYTF
V: TRBV30; J: TRBJ1-6; size: -; CDR3: CAWSQPGQGNSPLHF
V: TRBV11-2; J: TRBJ1-6; size: -; CDR3: CASSDPGASYNSPLHF
V: TRBV9; J: TRBJ2-5; size: -; CDR3: CASSVGASGDQETQYF
V: TRBV29-1; J: TRBJ1-2; size: -; CDR3: CSVVTADRVNYGYTF
V: TRBV19; J: TRBJ1-5; size: medium-sized; CDR3: CASSSGFNQPQHF
V: TRBV5-1; J: TRBJ1-1; size: -; CDR3: CASRYDRNTEAFF
V: TRBV10-3; J: TRBJ2-7; size: -; CDR3: CAISSGQGVYEQYF
V: TRBV5-1; J: TRBJ1-1; size: -; CDR3: CASSTDGGPTEAFF
V: TRBV7-8; J: TRBJ1-1; size: few; CDR3: CASSHGGASYTEAFF
V: TRBV6-5; J: TRBJ1-5; size: -; CDR3: CASSPGGQLGPQHF